This T cell receptor beta chain comes out of a study of blood T cell repertoires in COVID-19 (dated by TCRdb to between 2020 and 2021). Notes on the research overall: Samples covering the acute and convalescent phases of COVID-19 were provided by collaborators in the United States, Italy and Spain. Sample metadata almost always included a de-identified subject ID, COVID-19 status, age in years and sex. The dataset comprised deeply sampled blood TCRbeta repertoires from subjects exposed to, actively infected with, or recovered from COVID-19. HLA class I and class II types, where available, came from metadata supplied by the sample provider rather than from assay-based typing. The material from the prospective study consisted of cDNA or gDNA derived from T cells, B-cell-depleted T cells, or PBMCs. A freely available public database, intended as a resource for researchers studying the immune response to SARS-CoV-2, is where the repertoires were released. Samples came from the ongoing ImmuneRACE study (first 160 participants) plus 1,254 subjects from 6 global collaborators.

A word on this clone: Its antigen target is currently unknown. Within one base of it there is no much larger clone, and no base qualities were kept.

Participants in the prospective study were enrolled through a virtual design, were aged about 18 to 100 years, and lived in roughly 24 United States geographic areas. In the prospective study, cohorts were assigned on the basis of participant-reported clinical history obtained from a screening survey and a study questionnaire. Exposed participants had been in contact, within 2 weeks of entering the study, with a person who had a PCR-confirmed or clinician-diagnosed case of COVID-19. Each participant in the prospective study had whole blood, serum and a nasopharyngeal or oropharyngeal swab collected by mobile phlebotomists. Prospective study participants could optionally give additional blood draws and questionnaires over a roughly 2-month period. Before DNA extraction, prospective study blood samples were shipped either frozen or at room temperature. TCRbeta CDR3 regions were amplified from genomic DNA using the immunoSEQ Assay, a bias-controlled multiplex PCR. Under the source paper's analysis protocol: Nucleated cell counts per sample were estimated from amplification of reference gene primers within the assay. To quantify the absolute abundance of each unique TCRbeta CDR3 rearrangement, sequence reads were collapsed and filtered. For each sample, productive Simpson clonality was calculated as the square root of Simpson's diversity index over productive rearrangements. The table was pulled from immuneACCESS by TCRdb, which kept in-frame rearrangements only. Such tables lose some clones; where checked, under half of the loss comes from unresolved V genes, and the rest has no known cause. V and J calls plus clone size are reproduced from that table; the DNA served to infer D and trimming. The sample profile shows some 320,000 clones; under 90% of them were found once. The top ten clones comprise under 3.5% of the sample.

General findings and caveats noted by the study authors: How much clinical and demographic metadata was included differed by source and by participant, and the metadata was provided uncurated.

Trimming costs V 0 bases and J 6 bases, and their ends lie 14 bases apart. According to the germline V gene, CDR1 reads SGDLS and CDR2 reads YYNGEE. There are 15 amino acids in the CDR3, from cysteine to phenylalanine inclusive. Of the read, only the CDR3 DNA is kept; its 45 bases are in frame from base 1. Sequences were obtained from PBMCs or T cells enriched from blood (not recorded which). This receptor was taken from a woman between 50 and 59 years old who had been exposed to COVID-19. The V and J segments used are TRBV9 and TRBJ2-3; the best D guess is TRBD2, with 7 bases matching. The CDR3 corresponds to CASSVGAGAVDTQYF. The sequenced DNA: TGTGCCAGCAGCGTAGGGGCGGGGGCTGTGGATACGCAGTATTTT. Outside the CDR3, residues come from the reference TRBV9 and TRBJ2-3 proteins, so the full variable domain is: DSGVTQTPKHLITATGQRVTLRCSPRSGDLSVYWYQQSLDQGLQFLIQYYNGEERAKGNILERFSAQQFPDLHSELNLSSLELGDSALYFCASSVGAGAVDTQYFGPGTRLTVL.